A selection of T cell receptor beta chains follows, all from one sample in a study of PD-L1 blockade in urothelial cancer. The repertoire was sequenced with immunoSEQ multiplex PCR; TCRdb's copy has only in-frame clones and lacks some. The table records more than 55,000 clones, 80% to 90% of them present only once. The sequencing used PBMCs, collected around atezolizumab (anti-PD-L1) treatment. These receptors were taken from a man between 65 and 85 years old with urothelial cancer. The CDR3 runs from the conserved cysteine through the conserved F or W. The D gene is left open where the match is weak. Expanded clones get a size class; other rows say once, few or many, or leave the size out.

size	V	D	J	DNA	CDR3
.	TRBV10-3	.	TRBJ1-4	TGTGCCATCAGGGGGGCAGCGACTAATGAAAAACTGTTTTTT	CAIRGAATNEKLFF
.	TRBV5-1	.	TRBJ1-1	TGCGCCAGCAGCTTGGAGGAGAGTATGAACACTGAAGCTTTCTTT	CASSLEESMNTEAFF
.	TRBV7-2	.	TRBJ2-2	TGTGCCAGCAGCTCTACGAGGACCGGGGAGCTGTTTTTT	CASSSTRTGELFF
.	TRBV18	TRBD1	TRBJ1-2	TGTGCCAGCTCACCGTACAGGGGTTATACGTATGGCTACACCTTC	CASSPYRGYTYGYTF
.	TRBV6-1	.	TRBJ2-7	TGTGCCAGCAGTGAAGCGGGGGCGTACCGATACGAGCAGTACTTC	CASSEAGAYRYEQYF
few	TRBV5-8	TRBD1	TRBJ1-2	TGTGCCAGCAGCTCACCCCGGACAGGGGGGTCATATGGCTACACCTTC	CASSSPRTGGSYGYTF
.	TRBV4-2	TRBD2	TRBJ2-3	TGTGCCAGCAGCCCGAGACTAGCGGGAACTGAGAATACGCAGTATTTT	CASSPRLAGTENTQYF
.	TRBV18	.	TRBJ1-3	TGTGCCAGCTCACCAACGAACAGCCTTTCCTCTGGAAACACCATATATTTT	CASSPTNSLSSGNTIYF
.	TRBV7-9	.	TRBJ2-5	TGTGCCAGCAGCCCCGGGGGAGAACAAGAGACCCAGTACTTC	CASSPGGEQETQYF
.	TRBV2	TRBD1	TRBJ2-7	TGTGCCAGCCTTGGGACAGGAGCCTACGAGCAGTACTTC	CASLGTGAYEQYF
.	TRBV15	TRBD2	TRBJ2-1	TGTGCCACCAGCAGAGTTGGCGGGAGGATGGTGAATGAGCAGTTCTTC	CATSRVGGRMVNEQFF
.	TRBV5-1	.	TRBJ1-4	TGCGCCAGCACTCCTTTTAATGAAAAACTGTTTTTT	CASTPFNEKLFF
.	TRBV29-1	TRBD1	TRBJ1-3	TGCAGCGTTGAGCAGACAGGGGGCGGAAACACCATATATTTT	CSVEQTGGGNTIYF
.	TRBV5-6	.	TRBJ2-1	TGTGCCAGCAGCTTAGGACAGTACTACAATGAGCAGTTCTTC	CASSLGQYYNEQFF
.	TRBV2	TRBD1	TRBJ1-1	TGTGCCAGCAGTGATCGGAAGGGGACAGAAGAAGCTTTCTTT	CASSDRKGTEEAFF
.	TRBV5-4	.	TRBJ2-7	TGTGCCAGCAGCCCTCGGGGAGGGGGCTACGAGCAGTACTTC	CASSPRGGGYEQYF
.	TRBV28	.	TRBJ2-1	TGTGCCAGCAGTTTAATGGCTAGCGCTTACAATGAGCAGTTCTTC	CASSLMASAYNEQFF
.	TRBV18	TRBD1	TRBJ2-1	TGTGCCAGCTCATGGGACAGGATGAATGAGCAGTTCTTC	CASSWDRMNEQFF
.	TRBV5-4	.	TRBJ1-2	TGTGCCAGCAGCCAGACCGGGCAGCGGGGCTACACCTTC	CASSQTGQRGYTF
.	TRBV27	.	TRBJ1-2	TGTGCCAGCAGTCCCCGACGAGGGAACTATGGCTACACCTTC	CASSPRRGNYGYTF
.	TRBV6-6	.	TRBJ2-7	TGTGCCAGCAGGTCCTCAGGCAGGGTCTACGAGCAGTACTTC	CASRSSGRVYEQYF
.	TRBV19	TRBD2	TRBJ2-1	TGTGCCAGTAGTATAGGAGCTAGCGGGAGTAGCAATGAGCAGTTCTTC	CASSIGASGSSNEQFF
.	TRBV19	.	TRBJ2-3	TGTGCCAGTAGTATTCTTGATACGCAGTATTTT	CASSILDTQYF
.	TRBV28	.	TRBJ1-5	TGTGCCAGCAGACCTTCTTACGACAGTAGCAATCAGCCCCAGCATTTT	CASRPSYDSSNQPQHF
.	TRBV5-1	.	TRBJ1-1	TGCGCCAGCAGCATTTCAGGGGAGAACACTGAAGCTTTCTTT	CASSISGENTEAFF
.	TRBV5-6	.	TRBJ1-5	TGTGCCAGCACCTATGGGGGAGGTCAGCCCCAGCATTTT	CASTYGGGQPQHF
.	TRBV2	TRBD1	TRBJ1-2	TGTGCCAGCAGTGCACAGGGGAACTATGGCTACACCTTC	CASSAQGNYGYTF
.	TRBV18	.	TRBJ1-5	TGTGCCAGCTCACCAGATGCTAGTCAGCCCCAGCATTTT	CASSPDASQPQHF
.	TRBV25-1	TRBD1	TRBJ1-6	TGTGCCAGCAACGACAGGGGCGAGGATTCACCCCTCCACTTT	CASNDRGEDSPLHF
.	TRBV5-4	TRBD2	TRBJ2-7	TGTGCCAGCAGCTCGGGACTAGCGGACTACGAGCAGTACTTC	CASSSGLADYEQYF
.	TRBV19	.	TRBJ2-1	TGTGCCAGTAGTATTAGCGGCGGCGTGTACAATGAGCAGTTCTTC	CASSISGGVYNEQFF
.	TRBV18	.	TRBJ2-2	TGTGCCAGCTCGTCAACGGGACTCGAAGTAGCCGGGGAGCTGTTTTTT	CASSSTGLEVAGELFF
.	TRBV5-1	TRBD1	TRBJ1-3	TGCGCCAGCAGCTTGGGACCCGGGGACAGCGGAGACACCATATATTTT	CASSLGPGDSGDTIYF
.	TRBV12-5	.	TRBJ1-1	TGTGCTAGTGGTTTGGGAATCCGGGGGAGAAAAACTGAAGCTTTCTTT	CASGLGIRGRKTEAFF
.	TRBV9	TRBD1	TRBJ2-3	TGTGCCAGCAGCCCGGAGACAGGGGGTCTGACAGATACGCAGTATTTT	CASSPETGGLTDTQYF
.	TRBV18	TRBD2	TRBJ2-7	TGTGCCAGCTCACCAGGACTAGCGGTCTACGAGCAGTACTTC	CASSPGLAVYEQYF
.	TRBV4-2	.	TRBJ2-3	TGTGCCAGCAGCCAAGGCGGGGAGATGCAGTATTTT	CASSQGGEMQYF
.	TRBV5-6	.	TRBJ2-3	TGTGCCAGCGATTTGGGGGCCGACACAGATACGCAGTATTTT	CASDLGADTDTQYF